The 9 T cell receptor beta chains reported below all come from one sample, sequenced in a study of vaccination effects on CD4 cells after COVID-19. Repertoires were generated with immunoSEQ multiplex PCR, while TCRdb's copy carries only in-frame clones and drops some. The data hold around 71,000 clones, with around 76% observed a single time. Antigen-specific CD4+ T cells expanded by the ViraFEST assay with viral peptide pools were then sequenced. After more than 9 days in culture, the CD4+ T cells were isolated. Vaccinees lacked prior SARS-CoV-2 infection and tested negative for nucleocapsid antibodies. What these receptors recognize is not known. Specimen: CD4+ T cells from PBMCs cultured with HCoV-OC43 spike peptides, collected before COVID-19 vaccination. Subset of the sample: HCoV-OC43 spike overlapping peptide pool stimulation. The receptor source for this set is a human donor who received a COVID-19 vaccine.

The V gene is TRBV6-5, the J gene TRBJ2-4; D may match TRBD1 or TRBD2 (5 bases each). The germline gives CDR1 MNHEY, CDR2 SVGAGI. The length of the CDR3 is 16 residues. The V end was cut by 0 bases, the J end by 6 bases, with 15 bases between. This CDR3 is CASSYSSAKGTNIQYF. CDR3 coding DNA: TGTGCCAGCAGTTACTCGTCGGCAAAAGGGACAAACATTCAGTACTTC.

This clone occurred once. The V call is TRBV14, the J call TRBJ2-3; D ambiguous. The CDR3 loop spans 12 amino acids. Trimming removed 3 bases at V and 4 bases at J, with 5 bases between. Germline CDR1 and CDR2: SGHDN and FVKESK. The CDR3 nucleotides are TGTGCCAGCAGCCAGTTATCAGATACGCAGTATTTT. Protein product: CASSQLSDTQYF.

The J gene is TRBJ1-6, the V gene TRBV30; D is ambiguous. The V end was cut by 3 bases, the J end by 10 bases, with 19 bases between. The V gene's germline CDR1 is GTSNPN and CDR2 SVGIG (reference sequence). The CDR3 length is 15 residues. The CDR3 bases are TGTGCCTGGAGGTCACAAACAAAGGGCAGATCACCCCTCCACTTT. Its translation: CAWRSQTKGRSPLHF.

The table lists this clone with a few counts. This chain links TRBV7-9 with TRBJ2-7; 7 positions match TRBD1. V lost 3 bases and J lost 5; bases outside the gene matches: 1. CDR1 SEHNR and CDR2 FQNEAQ come from the germline V gene (reference sequence). The CDR3 spans 12 residues. DNA of the CDR3: TGTGCCAGCAGCTTGACAGGGAACGAGCAGTACGTC. It yields the protein CASSLTGNEQYV.

The CDR3 reads CASGLQGARFLGYTF. In nucleotides, the CDR3 is TGTGCTAGTGGTTTGCAGGGGGCGCGGTTCCTTGGCTACACCTTC. The chain is built from TRBV12-5 and TRBJ1-2; TRBD1 matches 8 bases. With 2 bases clipped from V and 7 bases from J, the junction kept 9 bases outside the gene matches. Germline V gene lookup returns CDR1 LGHNT and CDR2 FRNRAP. The CDR3 covers 15 residues. Full variable domain (remainder filled in from reference TRBV12-5 and TRBJ1-2): DARVTQTPRHKVTEMGQEVTMRCQPILGHNTVFWYRQTMMQGLELLAYFRNRAPLDDSGMPKDRFSAEMPDATLATLKIQPSEPRDSAVYFCASGLQGARFLGYTFGSGTRLTVV.

J is TRBJ1-1 and V is TRBV5-4, with 8 bases aligning to TRBD1. From germline, CDR1 is SGHNT and CDR2 YYREEE (reference sequence). Trimming took 4 bases from V and 0 from J; bases not matched to a gene: 2. CDR3 length: 14 amino acids. This chain's CDR3 is CASSGTGMNTEAFF. CDR3 bases: TGTGCCAGCAGCGGGACAGGCATGAACACTGAAGCTTTCTTT. The full variable domain, with the rest looked up from reference TRBV5-4 and TRBJ1-1, is ETGVTQSPTHLIKTRGQQVTLRCSSQSGHNTVSWYQQALGQGPQFIFQYYREEENGRGNFPPRFSGLQFPNYSSELNVNALELDDSALYLCASSGTGMNTEAFFGQGTRLTVV.

The count of this clone is one. The V and J genes are TRBV5-8 and TRBJ1-1, with a weak D call TRBD1 (5 bases). Germline values: CDR1 SGHTS, CDR2 YDEGEE. This CDR3 comprises 17 residues. The V gene lost 7 bases and the J gene lost 3 bases, with 25 bases spanning the gap. The DNA of the CDR3 is TGTGCCAGCCCTACCAGTTACTTGACAGTAGAGGACACTGAAGCTTTCTTT. Translating it yields CASPTSYLTVEDTEAFF.

The chain couples TRBV6-5 to TRBJ1-1; 9 bases map to TRBD1. The CDR3 extends over 14 amino acids. V lost 6 bases, J lost 8 bases, and 10 bases stayed unmatched. Germline loops: CDR1 MNHEY, CDR2 SVGAGI. DNA of the CDR3: TGTGCCAGCAGGGGGTCCCGGGACAGGGTAGAAGCTTTCTTT. It translates to CASRGSRDRVEAFF.

In DNA, the CDR3 is TGTGCCAGCAGTGGTGGGGGGACTCGTTACAATGAGCAGTTCTTC. Its translation: CASSGGGTRYNEQFF. The rearrangement joins TRBV2 to TRBJ2-1, with TRBD2 as a possible D gene (6 bases). The CDR3 contains 15 residues. Trimming shortened V by 4 bases and J by 4 bases, and 14 bases separated the two germline ends. From germline, CDR1 is SNHLY and CDR2 FYNNEI.